This T cell receptor beta chain was identified in a study of PD-L1 blockade in urothelial cancer. Study details: About nine tenths of the roughly 29 patients were men with bladder-origin urothelial cancer. Analyses were performed on blood at 3 weeks after treatment start (the second dose) and at 6 weeks.

Synthetic TCR analog templates were spiked into all PCRs individually. The assay was immunoSEQ multiplex PCR, and TCRdb's table has in-frame clones only and misses some. The table has fewer than 45,000 clones, roughly 82% seen once; the top ten hold roughly 7%. Time point given: pretreatment peripheral blood. Individual patients had between 1 and 8 samples, taken pretreatment and on-treatment. The receptor's source is a man aged 60-69 years with urothelial cancer. The source was PBMCs, collected around atezolizumab (anti-PD-L1) treatment.

The CDR3 DNA reads as TGTGCCAGTAGTATGATGAACAGGGGTTATCAGCCCCAGCATTTT. Amino acid sequence: CASSMMNRGYQPQHF. The chain has TRBV19 and TRBJ1-5, with TRBD1 matching 7 bases. The CDR3 extends over 15 amino acids. J lost 5 bases, V lost 3 bases, and 7 bases had no gene match. Germline CDR1 LNHDA, CDR2 SQIVND (reference sequence).